These T cell receptor beta chains were read from a single sample in a study of blood T cell repertoires in COVID-19. Measured with immunoSEQ multiplex PCR; TCRdb has only the in-frame clones, and not every one. The data contain around 15,000 clones, roughly 89% of them singletons. The sample comprised peripheral blood. The receptors originated from a woman aged 70-85 years in a cohort sampled during active or convalescent COVID-19. Both conserved end residues are part of each CDR3. Each record gives: D gene, J gene, clone size, V gene, CDR3 protein, CDR3 DNA. D genes are given only for firm matches. Some rows mark clone size as missing; the rest say once, few, many or name a class of expanded clone.

D: -
J: TRBJ1-5
size: -
V: TRBV27
CDR3: CASSLYGQGGGQPQHF
DNA: TGTGCCAGCAGTTTATACGGCCAGGGAGGGGGTCAGCCCCAGCATTTT

D: TRBD1
J: TRBJ2-5
size: -
V: TRBV3-1/TRBV3-2
CDR3: CASSQILGQGGQETQYF
DNA: TGTGCCAGCAGCCAAATCTTGGGACAGGGGGGACAAGAGACCCAGTACTTC

D: TRBD1
J: TRBJ2-5
size: -
V: TRBV5-1
CDR3: CASSLARNNRGRGETQYF
DNA: TGCGCCAGCAGCTTGGCCAGGAACAACAGGGGGCGAGGAGAGACCCAGTACTTC

D: TRBD1
J: TRBJ1-6
size: few
V: TRBV30
CDR3: CAWDRVNSPLHF
DNA: TGTGCCTGGGACAGGGTGAACTCACCCCTCCACTTT

D: TRBD1
J: TRBJ2-4
size: -
V: TRBV19
CDR3: CASSPPRDRPIIVAKNIQYF
DNA: TGTGCCAGTAGTCCCCCGCGGGACAGGCCCATTATAGTAGCCAAAAACATTCAGTACTTC

D: TRBD1
J: TRBJ1-1
size: few
V: TRBV6-2/TRBV6-3
CDR3: CASSVRDRDTAFF
DNA: TGTGCCAGCAGTGTCCGGGACAGGGATACAGCTTTCTTT

D: -
J: TRBJ1-2
size: -
V: TRBV6-2/TRBV6-3
CDR3: CASSYSAGYGYTF
DNA: TGTGCCAGCAGTTACTCAGCGGGGTATGGCTACACCTTC

D: -
J: TRBJ1-2
size: -
V: TRBV10-3
CDR3: CAISDSYGYTF
DNA: TGTGCCATCAGTGACAGTTATGGCTACACCTTC

D: -
J: TRBJ2-5
size: -
V: TRBV7-9
CDR3: CASSQGSGKETQYF
DNA: TGTGCCAGCAGCCAAGGGAGCGGAAAAGAGACCCAGTACTTC

D: -
J: TRBJ1-3
size: -
V: TRBV5-1
CDR3: CASSPRGGRGNTIYF
DNA: TGCGCCAGCAGCCCCCGCGGGGGTAGAGGAAACACCATATATTTT

D: TRBD1
J: TRBJ2-7
size: few
V: TRBV2
CDR3: CASRDDRGESYEQYF
DNA: TGTGCCAGCAGAGACGACAGGGGGGAATCCTACGAGCAGTACTTC

D: -
J: TRBJ1-1
size: -
V: TRBV5-5
CDR3: CASSFEKTRAFF
DNA: TGTGCCAGCAGCTTCGAGAAAACGAGGGCTTTCTTT

D: -
J: TRBJ2-2
size: -
V: TRBV6-5
CDR3: CASSPVWSGELFF
DNA: TGTGCCAGCAGTCCGGTGTGGTCCGGGGAGCTGTTTTTT

D: TRBD2
J: TRBJ2-7
size: once
V: TRBV24-1
CDR3: CATSDASGGANNEQYF
DNA: TGTGCCACCAGTGATGCCAGCGGGGGGGCTAACAACGAGCAGTACTTC

D: -
J: TRBJ2-7
size: -
V: TRBV28
CDR3: CASSPSPGYYEQYF
DNA: TGTGCCAGCAGTCCTTCGCCGGGATACTACGAGCAGTACTTC

D: -
J: TRBJ2-3
size: -
V: TRBV20-1
CDR3: CSASEEADTQYF
DNA: TGCAGTGCTAGTGAGGAGGCAGATACGCAGTATTTT

D: -
J: TRBJ2-7
size: -
V: TRBV9
CDR3: CASSSGDEQYF
DNA: TGTGCCAGCTCCAGCGGAGACGAGCAGTACTTC

D: TRBD1
J: TRBJ2-3
size: -
V: TRBV2
CDR3: CASRDREPYF
DNA: TGTGCCAGCAGGGACAGGGAGCCGTATTTT

D: TRBD1
J: TRBJ2-3
size: -
V: TRBV9
CDR3: CASSESAGGVDTQYF
DNA: TGTGCCAGCAGCGAGTCGGCAGGGGGCGTAGATACGCAGTATTTT

D: TRBD1
J: TRBJ2-2
size: few
V: TRBV4-1
CDR3: CASSLRQGAGTGELFF
DNA: TGCGCCAGCAGCCTTAGACAGGGGGCAGGGACCGGGGAGCTGTTTTTT

D: TRBD2
J: TRBJ2-3
size: -
V: TRBV5-4
CDR3: CASSPRGGADTQYF
DNA: TGTGCCAGCAGCCCGCGCGGGGGGGCAGATACGCAGTATTTT

D: -
J: TRBJ2-7
size: -
V: TRBV18
CDR3: CASSRQTDEQYF
DNA: TGTGCCAGCTCACGACAAACAGACGAGCAGTACTTC

D: -
J: TRBJ1-2
size: -
V: TRBV7-2
CDR3: CASSLVQGLNYGYTF
DNA: TGTGCCAGCAGCCTCGTACAGGGTCTGAACTATGGCTACACCTTC

D: -
J: TRBJ1-2
size: once
V: TRBV7-9
CDR3: CASSSWGGNYGYTF
DNA: TGTGCCAGCAGCTCCTGGGGAGGAAACTATGGCTACACCTTC

D: TRBD2
J: TRBJ2-2
size: -
V: TRBV6-5
CDR3: CASSYSSGGARELFF
DNA: TGTGCCAGCAGTTACTCAAGCGGGGGGGCAAGGGAGCTGTTTTTT

D: -
J: TRBJ1-2
size: once
V: TRBV9
CDR3: CASSVMMGAGGYTF
DNA: TGTGCCAGCAGCGTCATGATGGGGGCGGGTGGCTACACCTTC

D: TRBD2
J: TRBJ2-7
size: -
V: TRBV30
CDR3: CAWSVGRGYDEQYF
DNA: TGTGCCTGGAGTGTAGGGAGGGGTTATGACGAGCAGTACTTC

D: -
J: TRBJ2-2
size: few
V: TRBV7-2
CDR3: CASRPPGAANPGELFF
DNA: TGTGCCAGCAGACCCCCGGGAGCAGCCAACCCCGGGGAGCTGTTTTTT

D: TRBD1
J: TRBJ2-2
size: -
V: TRBV2
CDR3: CASSTGGSGELFF
DNA: TGTGCCAGCAGTACAGGGGGCAGCGGGGAGCTGTTTTTT

D: TRBD1
J: TRBJ1-4
size: -
V: TRBV7-9
CDR3: CASSLLYGRGRLMDEKLFF
DNA: TGTGCCAGCAGCCTATTGTATGGCAGGGGGCGTTTAATGGATGAAAAACTGTTTTTT

D: TRBD2
J: TRBJ2-5
size: once
V: TRBV28
CDR3: CASSLFSLSDPGLAQETQYF
DNA: TGTGCCAGCAGTTTATTCTCCCTGTCCGACCCGGGACTAGCACAAGAGACCCAGTACTTC

D: -
J: TRBJ2-2
size: -
V: TRBV4-3
CDR3: CASSQDPTGELFF
DNA: TGCGCCAGCAGCCAAGACCCGACCGGGGAGCTGTTTTTT

D: TRBD1
J: TRBJ2-1
size: -
V: TRBV3-1/TRBV3-2
CDR3: CASSQEDRAIYNEQFF
DNA: TGTGCCAGCAGCCAAGAGGACAGGGCGATATACAATGAGCAGTTCTTC

D: -
J: TRBJ2-3
size: -
V: TRBV29-1
CDR3: CSVGGVGTDTQYF
DNA: TGCAGCGTTGGCGGGGTGGGCACAGATACGCAGTATTTT

D: -
J: TRBJ1-1
size: -
V: TRBV29-1
CDR3: CSVEGGVVNTEAFF
DNA: TGCAGCGTTGAGGGGGGGGTAGTGAACACTGAAGCTTTCTTT

D: TRBD2
J: TRBJ2-5
size: -
V: TRBV7-2
CDR3: CASSRPRTSGGAQETQYF
DNA: TGTGCCAGCAGCCGCCCCCGGACTAGCGGGGGGGCCCAAGAGACCCAGTACTTC

D: -
J: TRBJ2-7
size: -
V: TRBV7-8
CDR3: CASSLEEVAYEQYF
DNA: TGTGCCAGCAGCTTAGAGGAGGTCGCCTACGAGCAGTACTTC

D: -
J: TRBJ2-3
size: -
V: TRBV4-1
CDR3: CASSQRGSTYTDTQYF
DNA: TGCGCCAGCAGCCAACGGGGAAGTACTTACACAGATACGCAGTATTTT

D: -
J: TRBJ1-6
size: -
V: TRBV14
CDR3: CASSQDGGRSSSPLHF
DNA: TGTGCCAGCAGCCAAGATGGGGGCAGGTCAAGTTCACCCCTCCACTTT

D: -
J: TRBJ1-6
size: -
V: TRBV2
CDR3: CASSDPPGSYNSPLHF
DNA: TGTGCCAGCAGTGATCCCCCGGGGTCCTATAATTCACCCCTCCACTTT

D: TRBD1
J: TRBJ1-5
size: -
V: TRBV18
CDR3: CASSPTGAVQPQHF
DNA: TGTGCCAGCTCACCGACAGGGGCGGTTCAGCCCCAGCATTTT

D: -
J: TRBJ1-1
size: -
V: TRBV5-1
CDR3: CASSSRADRNTEAFF
DNA: TGCGCCAGCAGCTCGAGAGCGGACAGAAACACTGAAGCTTTCTTT

D: -
J: TRBJ2-7
size: once
V: TRBV4-1
CDR3: CASSQVRGTAYEQYF
DNA: TGCGCCAGCAGCCAAGTACGGGGTACAGCCTACGAGCAGTACTTC

D: TRBD2
J: TRBJ2-5
size: -
V: TRBV3-1/TRBV3-2
CDR3: CASSQGGLAGGETQYF
DNA: TGTGCCAGCAGCCAAGGAGGACTAGCGGGAGGGGAGACCCAGTACTTC

D: TRBD1
J: TRBJ2-7
size: once
V: TRBV13
CDR3: CASSSQIHQTGGYEQYF
DNA: TGTGCCAGCAGCTCCCAGATACACCAAACAGGGGGTTACGAGCAGTACTTC

D: TRBD1
J: TRBJ1-2
size: -
V: TRBV18
CDR3: CASSPGQGAYRYTF
DNA: TGTGCCAGCTCACCGGGACAGGGGGCCTATCGCTACACCTTC

D: -
J: TRBJ1-2
size: -
V: TRBV7-9
CDR3: CASSLQDYGYTF
DNA: TGTGCCAGCAGCTTGCAGGACTATGGCTACACCTTC

D: TRBD1
J: TRBJ1-2
size: -
V: TRBV7-9
CDR3: CASSLGNTGTGFGYTF
DNA: TGTGCCAGCAGCTTAGGGAATACAGGGACAGGGTTCGGCTACACCTTC

D: -
J: TRBJ1-2
size: once
V: TRBV28
CDR3: CASRGEYGYTF
DNA: TGTGCCAGTCGGGGTGAATATGGCTACACCTTC

D: -
J: TRBJ2-7
size: -
V: TRBV9
CDR3: CASSPRRGLWEQYF
DNA: TGTGCCAGCAGCCCCCGACGAGGATTGTGGGAGCAGTACTTC

D: TRBD1
J: TRBJ1-2
size: -
V: TRBV5-1
CDR3: CASSSLRDRGTGYTF
DNA: TGCGCCAGCAGCTCACTCCGGGACAGGGGTACCGGCTACACCTTC

D: TRBD1
J: TRBJ1-1
size: -
V: TRBV30
CDR3: CAWNGQGWGNTEAFF
DNA: TGTGCCTGGAATGGACAGGGCTGGGGGAACACTGAAGCTTTCTTT

D: TRBD2
J: TRBJ2-1
size: -
V: TRBV9
CDR3: CASSVVLAGGEQFF
DNA: TGTGCCAGCAGCGTAGTGCTAGCGGGGGGTGAGCAGTTCTTC

D: TRBD1
J: TRBJ2-1
size: -
V: TRBV4-1
CDR3: CASSREPGQNYNEQFF
DNA: TGCGCCAGCAGCCGAGAACCGGGACAGAATTACAATGAGCAGTTCTTC

D: -
J: TRBJ1-1
size: -
V: TRBV3-1/TRBV3-2
CDR3: CASSQDFGGFTMNTEAFF
DNA: TGTGCCAGCAGCCAAGATTTTGGAGGGTTCACTATGAACACTGAAGCTTTCTTT